Each of the 27 T cell receptor beta chains below was sequenced from the same sample in a study of blood T cell repertoires in COVID-19 (dated by TCRdb to 2020 to 2021). The method was the immunoSEQ multiplex PCR assay. TCRdb's version of the immuneACCESS table is confined to in-frame rearrangements and falls short of the full clone set. An unresolved V gene accounts for under half of the shortfall where checked; the remainder is of unknown origin. Recorded for this sample are about 160,000 clones; 85% to 90% of them occurred a single time. Jointly, the top ten make up under 13% of the sample. Sequencing was performed on peripheral blood. These receptor sequences come from a woman in her sixties or seventies with COVID-19, enrolled during active disease.

J is TRBJ1-6 and V is TRBV15; D gene uncertain. Deletions cut 1 base from V and 5 bases from J, with 6 bases between. Germline lookup yields CDR1 LNHNV and CDR2 YYDKDF (reference sequence). The CDR3 length is 14 residues. The CDR3 coding sequence is TGTGCCACCAGCAGAGGGGCCAATAATTCACCCCTCCACTTT. This encodes CATSRGANNSPLHF.

This chain uses TRBV29-1 with TRBJ2-1, with 12 positions matching TRBD1. V shed 4 bases and J 8 bases; nucleotides not matched to a gene: 6. CDR1 SQVTM and CDR2 ANQGSEA come from the germline V gene. The CDR3 totals 14 residues. The CDR3 protein is CSVGTGTGGDEQFF. For the CDR3, the DNA is TGCAGCGTTGGCACCGGGACAGGGGGCGATGAGCAGTTCTTC.

V is TRBV20-1 and J is TRBJ1-2; the D gene is possibly TRBD1 (5 bases). CDR3 length: 11 amino acids. The V end was cut by 7 bases, the J end by 4 bases, with 10 bases between. Germline values: CDR1 DFQATT, CDR2 SNEGSKA (reference sequence). The CDR3 region has the DNA TGCAGTGTAAGGGGCGCCTATGGCTACACCTTC. This codes for CSVRGAYGYTF.

The chain links TRBV27 to TRBJ1-4; D is undetermined. CDR1 and CDR2 from the germline V gene are MNHEY and SMNVEV (reference sequence). The CDR3 consists of 13 residues. V lost 3 bases, J lost 3 bases, and 5 bases lay in between. Here the CDR3 reads CASSFYPNEKLFF. CDR3 DNA: TGTGCCAGCAGTTTCTACCCTAATGAAAAACTGTTTTTT.

This rearrangement joins TRBV5-1 to TRBJ1-2, with D tentatively TRBD1 (6 bases). The germline V and J ends were trimmed by 2 bases and 0 bases, with 8 bases remaining between them. Germline V gene lookup returns CDR1 SGHRS and CDR2 YFSETQ. This CDR3 comprises 14 residues. This CDR3 reads CASSFRDTNYGYTF. CDR3 coding DNA: TGCGCCAGCAGCTTCAGGGACACTAACTATGGCTACACCTTC.

In its sample, this clone was seen a few times. This chain uses TRBV19 with TRBJ1-5; 8 bases are a match to TRBD1. Germline V lookup: CDR1 LNHDA, CDR2 SQIVND (reference sequence). The CDR3 totals 15 residues. V was clipped by 6 bases and J by 2 bases; unmatched bases: 6. The CDR3 DNA reads as TGTGCCAGTAGCACAGGGGGGCAGGGCAATCAGCCCCAGCATTTT. Translating gives CASSTGGQGNQPQHF.

This chain joins TRBV7-8 and TRBJ2-7, with D possibly matching TRBD2 (5 bases). Per the germline V gene, CDR1 is SGHVS and CDR2 is FQNEAQ. CDR3 size: 15 residues. Trimming pared 5 bases from V and 7 bases from J, leaving 21 bases between. The CDR3 sequence: CASSPGLIREIEQYF. Written as DNA, the CDR3 is TGTGCCAGCAGCCCAGGCCTTATCCGGGAAATAGAGCAGTACTTC.

This clone appeared a few times. The chain uses TRBV12-5 and TRBJ1-3, with TRBD1 as a possible D gene (6 bases). The CDR3 is 15 residues long. CDR1 is LGHNT and CDR2 is FRNRAP in the germline V gene. Trimming left V 3 bases short and J 4 bases short, with 13 bases between. DNA of the CDR3: TGTGCTAGTGGTTTAGGGGGGGCAGGAGGAAACACCATATATTTT. Translated, it gives CASGLGGAGGNTIYF.

The V and J genes are TRBV19 and TRBJ2-6; 9 positions agree with TRBD1. The CDR3 runs to 19 residues. The V segment lost 6 bases and the J segment 2 bases; nucleotides outside the gene matches: 14. Germline V CDR1 and CDR2: LNHDA, SQIVND (reference sequence). The DNA for the CDR3 is TGTGCCAGTAGCCTCAAGGGGGACAGGGTCTTTGCTGGGGCCAACGTCCTGACTTTC. This sequence encodes CASSLKGDRVFAGANVLTF. The full variable domain, rest sourced from reference TRBV19 and TRBJ2-6, is DGGITQSPKYLFRKEGQNVTLSCEQNLNHDAMYWYRQDPGQGLRLIYYSQIVNDFQKGDIAEGYSVSREKKESFPLTVTSAQKNPTAFYLCASSLKGDRVFAGANVLTFGAGSRLTVL.

The chain joins TRBV3-1 (or the pseudogene TRBV3-2) to TRBJ2-7; no clear D. The V end lost 0 bases, the J end lost 7 bases, and 13 bases lay between the germline ends. The V gene's germline CDR1 is LGHDT and CDR2 YNNKEL (reference sequence). This CDR3 comprises 14 residues. CDR3 in DNA: TGTGCCAGCAGCCAAGAGGGCTATCTCGAAGAGCAGTACTTC. It yields the protein CASSQEGYLEEQYF.

The rearrangement joins TRBV7-9 to TRBJ1-1; D is unclear. The V end was cut by 2 bases, the J end by 0 bases, with 7 bases between. CDR1 and CDR2 (germline): SEHNR, FQNEAQ (reference sequence). This CDR3 has 14 amino acids. Written as DNA, the CDR3 is TGTGCCAGCAGCTTAACTTCAATGAACACTGAAGCTTTCTTT. Protein: CASSLTSMNTEAFF.

This clone was counted once. This chain links TRBV19 with TRBJ1-4; 7 positions match TRBD1. V shed 4 bases and J 13 bases; nucleotides not matched to a gene: 9. The CDR3 spans 13 residues. Germline V CDR1 and CDR2: LNHDA, SQIVND (reference sequence). The CDR3: CASSTRTGLTLFF. CDR3 DNA sequence: TGTGCCAGTAGTACGAGGACAGGATTGACACTGTTTTTT.

The chain employs TRBV4-2 and TRBJ2-3; 8 nucleotides agree with TRBD2. J gave up 6 bases and V 7 bases, and 12 bases lay outside the gene matches. From germline, CDR1 is LGHNA and CDR2 YNFKEQ. The CDR3 runs to 15 residues. CDR3 bases: TGTGCCAGCACCCCCAGTAGCGGGGTATATGATACGCAGTATTTT. Translation: CASTPSSGVYDTQYF.

This chain links TRBV7-2 with TRBJ2-5; D might be TRBD1 (6 bases). Germline V lookup: CDR1 SGHTA, CDR2 FQGNSA. The V end was cut by 4 bases, the J end by 1 base, with 7 bases between. The CDR3 extends over 13 amino acids. CDR3 loop: CASSWTVQETQYF. The CDR3 region has the DNA TGTGCCAGCAGCTGGACAGTCCAAGAGACCCAGTACTTC. The whole variable domain, remainder taken from reference TRBV7-2 and TRBJ2-5, is GAGVSQSPSNKVTEKGKDVELRCDPISGHTALYWYRQSLGQGLEFLIYFQGNSAPDKSGLPSDRFSAERTGGSVSTLTIQRTQQEDSAVYLCASSWTVQETQYFGPGTRLLVL.

The rearrangement joins TRBV28 to TRBJ1-5; possible D gene TRBD1, 5 bases. V was trimmed by 2 bases and J by 7 bases, leaving 12 bases between them. The CDR3 contains 14 residues. CDR1 and CDR2 from the germline V gene are MDHEN and SYDVKM. CDR3 sequence (DNA): TGTGCCAGCAGTTTAGTGCAGGGATGGCAGCCCCAGCATTTT. This gives the protein CASSLVQGWQPQHF.

The gene calls are TRBV18 and TRBJ2-5; TRBD2 might be the D (6 bases). The CDR3 is made up of 15 amino acids. Looked up from germline, CDR1 is KGHSH and CDR2 is LQKENI. V was shortened by 3 bases and J by 5 bases, with 16 bases between the two germline ends. The CDR3 region is CASSPTLTRGETQYF. DNA for the CDR3: TGTGCCAGCTCACCTACTCTGACCCGGGGGGAGACCCAGTACTTC.

The chain employs TRBV28 and TRBJ2-5, with D possibly TRBD1 on 6 matching bases. Germline-derived CDR1 and CDR2 are MDHEN and SYDVKM. This CDR3 is 16 amino acids long. Between the trimmed V and J ends, which lost 6 bases and 0 bases, there was a span of 17 bases. The CDR3 bases are TGTGCCAGCAGCCCGACCGGGACACCGTACCAAGAGACCCAGTACTTC. Its protein is CASSPTGTPYQETQYF.

The rearrangement links TRBV27 to TRBJ1-1, with 7 nucleotides matching TRBD1. The CDR3 loop spans 16 amino acids. Germline loops: CDR1 MNHEY, CDR2 SMNVEV (reference sequence). Germline trimming cut 4 bases from V and 3 bases from J; bases unmatched to any gene: 11. CDR3 in amino acids: CASSSHPTGWYTEAFF. CDR3 nucleotide sequence: TGTGCCAGCAGTTCTCACCCGACAGGGTGGTACACTGAAGCTTTCTTT.

This chain connects TRBV18 to TRBJ1-3; 7 bases agree with TRBD1. Trimming at V came to 3 bases and at J to 4 bases, leaving 9 bases not matched to a gene. CDR1 is KGHSH and CDR2 is LQKENI in the germline V gene. The CDR3 has 16 residues. In DNA, the CDR3 is TGTGCCAGCTCACCGAAACGGCAGGGGGAAGGAAACACCATATATTTT. Amino acid sequence: CASSPKRQGEGNTIYF.

The chain combines TRBV5-1 with TRBJ2-3, with D possibly TRBD2 on 7 matching bases. The V gene's germline CDR1 is SGHRS and CDR2 YFSETQ. The CDR3 sequence is 15 residues long. V dropped 4 bases and J dropped 0 bases, with 12 bases sitting between them. The CDR3: CASSGQRGSTDTQYF. The CDR3 DNA sequence: TGCGCCAGCAGCGGACAGCGGGGCAGCACAGATACGCAGTATTTT.

This chain connects TRBV19 to TRBJ2-7, with 7 bases fitting TRBD1. CDR3 length: 14 amino acids. Germline loops: CDR1 LNHDA, CDR2 SQIVND (reference sequence). After removal of 7 bases from V and 2 bases from J, the junction contained 8 bases not matched to a gene. The chain's CDR3 is CASNPTGVPYEQYF. The CDR3 region has the DNA TGTGCCAGTAACCCCACAGGGGTCCCCTACGAGCAGTACTTC.

This rearrangement joins TRBV6-6 to TRBJ1-6; 10 nucleotides agree with TRBD1. Germline assignment: CDR1 MNHNY and CDR2 SVGAGI (reference sequence). This CDR3 is built from 14 residues. V lost 6 bases, J lost 9 bases, and 5 bases stayed unmatched. In DNA, the CDR3 is TGTGCCAGCAGGAACGGACAGGGGGTTTCACCCCTCCACTTT. Encoded protein: CASRNGQGVSPLHF.

This clone was seen once. The chain couples TRBV6-2 or TRBV6-3 to TRBJ2-7, with 9 bases aligning to TRBD1. V was pared by 4 bases and J by 0 bases, with 10 bases of the junction left unmatched. There are 17 residues in the CDR3. CDR1 is MNHEY and CDR2 is SVGEGT in the germline V gene. CDR3 bases: TGTGCCAGCAGTTCGGCCCCGGGACAGGGTAACTCCTACGAGCAGTACTTC. It yields the protein CASSSAPGQGNSYEQYF.

This rearrangement joins TRBV9 to TRBJ2-3, with 9 bases identical to TRBD1. In germline, CDR1 is SGDLS, CDR2 YYNGEE. Unmatched junction bases numbered 4, after V lost 4 bases and J lost 1 base. This CDR3 is built from 15 residues. The CDR3 loop reads CASSSGQGRTDTQYF. The CDR3 DNA follows: TGTGCCAGCAGCTCGGGACAGGGACGCACAGATACGCAGTATTTT.

The genes are TRBV3-1 (or the pseudogene TRBV3-2) and TRBJ1-3; TRBD1 agrees at 8 bases. In germline, CDR1 is LGHDT, CDR2 YNNKEL (reference sequence). Trimming took 0 bases from V and 3 from J; bases not matched to a gene: 10. The CDR3 has 18 residues. The CDR3 sequence: CASSQERLQGAYGNTIYF. CDR3 sequence (DNA): TGTGCCAGCAGCCAAGAGAGGTTGCAGGGGGCGTATGGAAACACCATATATTTT.

The V gene is TRBV30, the J gene TRBJ1-2; 9 bases align to TRBD1. The V and J ends lost 4 bases and 8 bases, in that order; junction bases with no gene match: 8. This CDR3 is built from 13 residues. The germline CDR1 and CDR2 sequences are GTSNPN and SVGIG (reference sequence). The CDR3 sequence is CAWTKQGAWGYTF. In DNA, the CDR3 is TGTGCCTGGACTAAACAGGGGGCGTGGGGCTACACCTTC.

CDR3 nucleotides: TGCGCCAGCAGCAGCCTGGGGTACAGGGGGGAGGCTTTCTTT. It encodes CASSSLGYRGEAFF. The rearrangement links TRBV4-1 to TRBJ1-1; TRBD1 matches 8 bases. CDR3 length equals 14 residues. Germline-derived CDR1 and CDR2 are MGHRA and YSYEKL. Losses at the gene ends were 5 bases for V and 11 bases for J; bases not matched to a gene: 13.